This T cell receptor beta chain was sequenced for a study of blood T cell repertoires in COVID-19. V was pared by 6 bases and J by 7 bases, with 10 bases between. CDR3 size: 13 residues. Per germline, CDR1 WSHSY and CDR2 SAAADI. Assay used: immunoSEQ multiplex PCR; TCRdb lists only in-frame clones, some missing. Of 140,000 to 150,000 clones in the sample, over 70% were seen once. This chain connects TRBV10-2 to TRBJ1-6; D remains ambiguous. The sequence came from a man between 65 and 85 years old who had recovered from COVID-19. The specimen was peripheral blood. The CDR3 coding sequence is TGCGCCAGCAGGCGGGATCCAAATTCACCCCTCCACTTT. Its translation: CASRRDPNSPLHF.